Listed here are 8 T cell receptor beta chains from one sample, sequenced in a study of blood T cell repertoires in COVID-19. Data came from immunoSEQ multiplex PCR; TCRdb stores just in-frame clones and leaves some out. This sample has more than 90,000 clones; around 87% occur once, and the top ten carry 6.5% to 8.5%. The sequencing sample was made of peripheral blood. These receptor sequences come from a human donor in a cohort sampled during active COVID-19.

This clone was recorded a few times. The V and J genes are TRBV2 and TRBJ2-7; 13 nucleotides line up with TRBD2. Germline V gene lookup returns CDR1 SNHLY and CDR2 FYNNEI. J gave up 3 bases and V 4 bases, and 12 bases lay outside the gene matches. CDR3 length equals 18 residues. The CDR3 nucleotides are TGTGCCAGCAGTGGGGGCCTCCGGACTAGCGGGAGTGTCTACGAGCAGTACTTC. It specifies CASSGGLRTSGSVYEQYF.

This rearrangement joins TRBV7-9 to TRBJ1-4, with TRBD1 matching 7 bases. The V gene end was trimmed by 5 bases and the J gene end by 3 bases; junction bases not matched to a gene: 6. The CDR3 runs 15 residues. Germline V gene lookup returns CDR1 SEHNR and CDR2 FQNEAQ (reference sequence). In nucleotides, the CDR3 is TGTGCCAGCAGCCACGGGGACAGACCTAATGAAAAACTGTTTTTT. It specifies CASSHGDRPNEKLFF.

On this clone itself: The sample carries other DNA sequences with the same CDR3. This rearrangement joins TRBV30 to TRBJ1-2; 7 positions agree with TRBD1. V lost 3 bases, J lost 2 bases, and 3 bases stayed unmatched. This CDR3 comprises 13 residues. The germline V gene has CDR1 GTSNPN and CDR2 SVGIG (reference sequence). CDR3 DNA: TGTGCCTGGAGCTTACAGGGGAACTATGGCTACACCTTC. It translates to CAWSLQGNYGYTF.

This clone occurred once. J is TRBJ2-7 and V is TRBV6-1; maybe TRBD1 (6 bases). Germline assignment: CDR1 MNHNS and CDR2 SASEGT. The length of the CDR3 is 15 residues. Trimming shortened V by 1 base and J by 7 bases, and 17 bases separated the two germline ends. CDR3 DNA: TGTGCCAGCAGTGAAGGGATCAGGGGACAAACAGAGCAGTACTTC. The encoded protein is CASSEGIRGQTEQYF.

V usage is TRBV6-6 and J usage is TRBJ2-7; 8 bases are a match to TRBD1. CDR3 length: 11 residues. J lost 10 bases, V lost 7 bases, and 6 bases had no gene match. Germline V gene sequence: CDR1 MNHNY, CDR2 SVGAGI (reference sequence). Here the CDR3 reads CASTDRGEQYF. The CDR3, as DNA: TGTGCCAGCACCGACAGGGGTGAACAGTACTTC.

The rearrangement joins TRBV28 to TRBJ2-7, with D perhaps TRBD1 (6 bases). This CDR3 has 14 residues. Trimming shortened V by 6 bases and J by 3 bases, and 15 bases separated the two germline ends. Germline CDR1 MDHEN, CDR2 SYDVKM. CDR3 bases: TGTGCCAGCAGCTCCCCGGGACACAGCTACGAGCAGTACTTC. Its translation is CASSSPGHSYEQYF.

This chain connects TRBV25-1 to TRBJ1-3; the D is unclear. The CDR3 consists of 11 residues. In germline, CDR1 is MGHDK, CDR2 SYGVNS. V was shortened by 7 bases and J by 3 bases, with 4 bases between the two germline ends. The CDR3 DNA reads TGTGCCAGCATCAATGGAAACACCATATATTTT. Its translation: CASINGNTIYF.

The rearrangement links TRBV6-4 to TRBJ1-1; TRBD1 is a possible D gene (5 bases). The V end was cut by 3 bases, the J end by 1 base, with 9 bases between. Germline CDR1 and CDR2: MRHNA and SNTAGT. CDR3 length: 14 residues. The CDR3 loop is CASSEGLRNTEAFF. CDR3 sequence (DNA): TGTGCCAGCAGTGAGGGGCTCAGGAACACTGAAGCTTTCTTT.